This is a list of T cell receptor beta chains from one sample in a study of CD8 T cells in Susac syndrome. One entry per CDR3 protein, called by TCRdb with MiXCR from the immunoSEQ multiplex PCR reads. The sample lists roughly 200,000 distinct CDR3 sequences, approximately 95% seen once, with approximately 0.081% in the top ten. Sequenced sample: CD4+ T cells from PBMCs. The receptor source for this set is a human donor with multiple sclerosis. CDR3s include the opening cysteine and the closing phenylalanine or tryptophan. A D gene is named only where the DNA matches it firmly. The size entry is marked missing in some rows and otherwise reads once, few, many or a size class.

d_call	v_call	j_call	clone_size	cdr3_nt	cdr3_aa
TRBD1	TRBV25-1	TRBJ1-6	NA	TGTGCCAGCAGTGATTACGCCTATGGGACAGGAAATTCACCCCTCCACTTT	CASSDYAYGTGNSPLHF
NA	TRBV30	TRBJ1-5	NA	TGTGCCTGGTCGGCCCGGACGTGGGGGCCCCAGCATTTT	CAWSARTWGPQHF
NA	TRBV20-1	TRBJ2-3	NA	TGCAGTGCCCCTAGCGAAAGCACAGATACGCAGTATTTT	CSAPSESTDTQYF
NA	TRBV7-2	TRBJ1-3	NA	TGTGCCAGCGCAACTCAGAAGGGGCGAGGAAACACCATATATTTT	CASATQKGRGNTIYF
NA	TRBV20-1	TRBJ2-7	NA	TGCAGTGCTATTGCCCCATTAGGGGTAGACGAGCAGTACTTC	CSAIAPLGVDEQYF
NA	TRBV12-3/TRBV12-4	TRBJ2-7	NA	TGTGCCAGCAGTTTAAGGGCCCACTACGAGCAGTACTTC	CASSLRAHYEQYF
NA	TRBV20-1	TRBJ1-1	NA	TGCAGTGCTGCTTTGTGGGGGGAAGGCACTGAAGCTTTCTTT	CSAALWGEGTEAFF
TRBD1	TRBV7-9	TRBJ2-1	NA	TGTGCCAGCAGCTTACGGGTCCGATCGGGACAGAGGGACAATGAGCAGTTCTTC	CASSLRVRSGQRDNEQFF
TRBD1	TRBV29-1	TRBJ1-1	NA	TGCAGCGTTGGGGACAGGGGGATTACTGAAGCTTTCTTT	CSVGDRGITEAFF
TRBD1	TRBV5-1	TRBJ2-7	NA	TGCGCCAGCAGCTTGGTCACAGGGGGCCGGGAGCAGTACTTC	CASSLVTGGREQYF
TRBD1	TRBV2	TRBJ2-3	NA	TGTGCCAGCAGCACCGGGACAGTCACAGATACGCAGTATTTT	CASSTGTVTDTQYF
NA	TRBV2	TRBJ2-1	NA	TGTGCCAGCAGTGATATTCGGGGGTACAATGAGCAGTTCTTC	CASSDIRGYNEQFF
TRBD2	TRBV29-1	TRBJ2-5	NA	TGCAGCGCTAACGGGGGGAACCAAGAGACCCAGTACTTC	CSANGGNQETQYF
NA	TRBV30	TRBJ2-7	NA	TGTGCCTGGAGTCCACTAAGGGCCTCCTACGAGCAGTACTTC	CAWSPLRASYEQYF
NA	TRBV24-1	TRBJ2-2	NA	TGTGCCACCAGTGATTGGTCCGCCGGGGAGCTGTTTTTT	CATSDWSAGELFF
TRBD1	TRBV5-1	TRBJ2-2	NA	TGCGCCAGCATGCCCGGGACAGGGCTCACCGGGGAGCTGTTTTTT	CASMPGTGLTGELFF
NA	TRBV5-6	TRBJ1-5	few	TGTGCCAGCAGCTTGGGGCAGTCCAATCAGCCCCAGCATTTT	CASSLGQSNQPQHF
TRBD1	TRBV20-1	TRBJ1-5	NA	TGCAGTGCTGGGGACAGGGATCAGCCCCAGCATTTT	CSAGDRDQPQHF
NA	TRBV7-2	TRBJ2-7	once	TGTGCCAGCAGCCGACCAGGGACGTTGGCCTACGAGCAGTACTTC	CASSRPGTLAYEQYF
TRBD1	TRBV7-8	TRBJ2-1	NA	TGTGCCAGCAGCTCCCCTGGGACAGGGTACAATGAGCAGTTCTTC	CASSSPGTGYNEQFF
NA	TRBV12-3/TRBV12-4	TRBJ2-3	NA	TGTGCCAGCAGACGGGGGACAGATACGCAGTATTTT	CASRRGTDTQYF
NA	TRBV30	TRBJ2-3	NA	TGTGCCTGGGCTACGGGGCACCGGGGCACAGATACGCAGTATTTT	CAWATGHRGTDTQYF
NA	TRBV29-1	TRBJ1-1	NA	TGCAGCGTTGTGACTAGCCAGGACACTGAAGCTTTCTTT	CSVVTSQDTEAFF
NA	TRBV12-3/TRBV12-4	TRBJ2-1	NA	TGTGCCAGCAGTTTCGGGACCTACTACAATGAGCAGTTCTTC	CASSFGTYYNEQFF
NA	TRBV29-1	TRBJ1-1	NA	TGCAGCGCCTACAGAAACAGGGACACTGAAGCTTTCTTT	CSAYRNRDTEAFF
NA	TRBV6-6	TRBJ2-5	NA	TGTGCCAGCAGACTCGGGACGGGGAGTTTTATGGAGACCCAGTACTTC	CASRLGTGSFMETQYF
TRBD2	TRBV29-1	TRBJ2-1	NA	TGCAGCGCGGAGCGGGGGCGATCCTACAATGAGCAGTTCTTC	CSAERGRSYNEQFF
NA	TRBV29-1	TRBJ1-1	NA	TGCAGCGTTGGTCGGATACCGAACACTGAAGCTTTCTTT	CSVGRIPNTEAFF
NA	TRBV29-1	TRBJ2-7	NA	TGCAGCGACGGGTTGCGGGGGCTCTCCTCCTTGTCCTACGAGCAGTACTTC	CSDGLRGLSSLSYEQYF
NA	TRBV7-3	TRBJ2-1	NA	TGTGCCAGCAGCTCATCCGTGGGGCCCCTAGGGGATGAGCAGTTCTTC	CASSSSVGPLGDEQFF
TRBD1	TRBV5-6	TRBJ2-7	NA	TGTGCCAGCAGCCCGGGACAGGGCAGGGGCGAGCAGTACTTC	CASSPGQGRGEQYF
NA	TRBV11-2	TRBJ2-3	NA	TGTGCCAGCAGCTTCTCGGAAGATACGCAGTATTTT	CASSFSEDTQYF
NA	TRBV27	TRBJ2-5	once	TGTGCCATCCCCCACAGGGTGAAAGGAGAGACCCAGTACTTC	CAIPHRVKGETQYF
NA	TRBV29-1	TRBJ1-1	NA	TGCAGCGTTGGGGGTAGGGGGTCGAACACTGAAGCTTTCTTT	CSVGGRGSNTEAFF
TRBD2	TRBV7-8	TRBJ2-1	NA	TGTGCCAGCAGCCCGGGACTAGCCCTCCAACGGCTATACAATGAGCAGTTCTTC	CASSPGLALQRLYNEQFF
TRBD1	TRBV5-1	TRBJ1-2	NA	TGCGCCAGCAGCAAGCCGGGACAGGGGGCGGATGGCTACACCTTC	CASSKPGQGADGYTF
NA	TRBV7-2	TRBJ1-2	NA	TGTGCCAGCAGCAAACAGGGACGTGATGGCTACACCTTC	CASSKQGRDGYTF
NA	TRBV20-1	TRBJ1-6	NA	TGCAGTGCTAGATTCCCTGGCGATAATTCACCCCTCCACTTT	CSARFPGDNSPLHF
NA	TRBV15	TRBJ1-2	NA	TGTGCCACCAGCAGAGATCTAAACAGTTATGGCTACACCTTC	CATSRDLNSYGYTF
NA	TRBV5-1	TRBJ1-1	once	TGCGCCAGCAGCTTGGCAGGACTTACGAACACTGAAGCTTTCTTT	CASSLAGLTNTEAFF
NA	TRBV29-1	TRBJ1-6	NA	TGCAGCGTTGGGGGGGACGGTAATTCACCCCTCCACTTT	CSVGGDGNSPLHF
NA	TRBV19	TRBJ2-7	NA	TGTGCCAGTAGTCCCCGACAGCCGACCTCCTACGAGCAGTACTTC	CASSPRQPTSYEQYF
NA	TRBV15	TRBJ1-2	NA	TGTGCCACCAGCAGAGACCGCAGAAACTATGGCTACACCTTC	CATSRDRRNYGYTF